The clone carrying this TCR beta chain appeared a few times. The antigen is unknown. Recipients received nonmyeloablative bone marrow transplants from related graft donors, with transient mixed chimerism. Unstimulated regulatory T cells (CD4+CD25+CD127-), CD4+CD25- non-regulatory cells, CD4 and CD8 cells were FACS-sorted from thawed PBMCs. Clones were read by immunoSEQ multiplex PCR, and TCRdb kept only the in-frame ones, dropping some. Of about 21,000 clones in the sample, approximately 81% were seen once. The data were taken from a study of Tregs in tolerant kidney transplant recipients. Germline CDR1 LGHNA, CDR2 YSLEER. The V end lost 0 bases, the J end lost 2 bases, and 8 bases lay between the germline ends. This CDR3 is built from 14 residues. The study, taken as a whole, reports: No direct test of biological reproducibility was done here. Validation in larger populations is needed because few patients were studied.

This specimen consisted of CD8+ T cells from blood (PBMCs), obtained 6 months after the transplant. The clonotype comes from a human patient who received a combined kidney and bone marrow transplant. The T cells may partly be graft donor cells. The chain is built from TRBV4-3 and TRBJ2-7, with a tentative D call TRBD1 (6 bases). CDR3 amino acids: CASSQEWDTYEQYF. In DNA form, the CDR3 reads TGCGCCAGCAGCCAAGAATGGGACACCTACGAGCAGTACTTC.